This T cell receptor (beta chain) was obtained from a study of cytomegalovirus exposure and HLA in healthy donors. For the study at large: Out of about 190 million T cells, an earlier analysis found around 110 million unique TCR beta sequences in total. Overall study findings and caveats: The authors enumerated over 150 TCR beta chains as linked to cytomegalovirus. Reported performance of the classifier showed diagnosis of cytomegalovirus status with high specificity and sensitivity. A later analysis found that most CMV-associated TCR beta chains appeared HLA-restricted.

V was shortened by 5 bases and J by 1 base, with 8 bases between the two germline ends. In germline, CDR1 is MNHEY, CDR2 SMNVEV (reference sequence). CDR3 length equals 13 residues. This clone was picked up a small number of times. Its cognate antigen is unknown. The PCR made use of 60 Vbeta and 13 Jbeta primers. The assay was immunoSEQ multiplex PCR, and TCRdb's table has in-frame clones only and misses some. The table has about 86,000 clones, 70% to 80% seen once; the top ten hold 8% to 10%. The chain uses TRBV27 and TRBJ1-1, with TRBD1 as a possible D gene (6 bases). The specimen was PBMCs. This sequence was found in a man between 60 and 75 years old in good health and CMV-seronegative. CDR3 protein: CASSPTGNTEAFF. The CDR3 coding sequence is TGTGCCAGCAGTCCGACAGGGAACACTGAAGCTTTCTTT.